The 21 T cell receptor beta chains in this list originate from one sample, sequenced in a study of beta chain features in type 1 diabetes. Every isolated RNA sample was fully reverse transcribed, so sequencing captured expressed TCRB transcripts. The data were produced by immunoSEQ multiplex PCR, yet TCRdb's version contains in-frame clones alone and is incomplete. Among 130,000 to 150,000 clones listed, less than 8.5% were seen once. The sequencing input was central memory CD4+ T cells from blood. Receptor source: a woman in her twenties or thirties in good health.

This clone turned up a few times. The V and J genes are TRBV11-3 and TRBJ2-1; D possibly corresponds to TRBD2 (6 bases). Germline assignment: CDR1 SGHNT and CDR2 YENEEA. The CDR3 runs to 15 residues. V lost 3 bases, J lost 8 bases, and 17 bases lay in between. CDR3 sequence: CASSFGRRDSDEQFF. The CDR3 DNA sequence: TGTGCCAGCAGCTTCGGACGTCGGGACTCTGATGAGCAGTTCTTC. The full variable domain, rest sourced from reference TRBV11-3 and TRBJ2-1, is EAGVVQSPRYKIIEKKQPVAFWCNPISGHNTLYWYLQNLGQGPELLIRYENEEAVDDSQLPKDRFSAERLKGVDSTLKIQPAELGDSAVYLCASSFGRRDSDEQFFGPGTRLTVL.

CDR3 coding DNA: TGTGCCAGCAGCTTAGGGAACAGAGATACGCAGTATTTT. Residues: CASSLGNRDTQYF. This chain connects TRBV11-2 to TRBJ2-3; D is unclear. The V end was cut by 1 base, the J end by 5 bases, with 7 bases between. The CDR3 is 13 amino acids. CDR1 is SGHAT, CDR2 FQNNGV, per germline. The full variable domain, in which reference TRBV11-2 and TRBJ2-3 provide the parts outside the CDR3, is EAGVAQSPRYKIIEKRQSVAFWCNPISGHATLYWYQQILGQGPKLLIQFQNNGVVDDSQLPKDRFSAERLKGVDSTLKIQPAKLEDSAVYLCASSLGNRDTQYFGPGTRLTVL.

This clone was recorded a few times. This chain joins TRBV5-4 and TRBJ1-4, with D possibly matching TRBD1 (5 bases). Trimming removed 0 bases from V and 7 bases from J, with 13 bases in between. Germline values: CDR1 SGHNT, CDR2 YYREEE (reference sequence). The CDR3 covers 15 residues. CDR3 nucleotides: TGTGCCAGCAGCTTGGATGGGGCGATGGGTGAAAAACTGTTTTTT. This codes for CASSLDGAMGEKLFF.

The chain is built from TRBV7-2 and TRBJ2-1, with D possibly matching TRBD2 (6 bases). Germline assignment: CDR1 SGHTA and CDR2 FQGNSA. V gave up 5 bases and J gave up 10 bases, with 15 bases separating them. The CDR3 is 13 residues long. DNA for the CDR3: TGTGCCAGCAGCGGGGACTGGGCTACGGAGCAGTTCTTC. Its protein product is CASSGDWATEQFF.

J is TRBJ2-3 and V is TRBV5-6, with 7 nucleotides matching TRBD1. The ends lost 3 bases at V and 3 bases at J; junction bases unmatched: 10. Looked up from germline, CDR1 is SGHDT and CDR2 is YYEEEE. CDR3 size: 16 residues. The CDR3 spells CASSSDRRYPTDTQYF. CDR3 bases: TGTGCCAGCAGCTCGGACAGGCGATATCCGACAGATACGCAGTATTTT. Combining the CDR3 with reference TRBV5-6 and TRBJ2-3 gives the whole variable domain DAGVTQSPTHLIKTRGQQVTLRCSPKSGHDTVSWYQQALGQGPQFIFQYYEEEERQRGNFPDRFSGHQFPNYSSELNVNALLLGDSALYLCASSSDRRYPTDTQYFGPGTRLTVL.

The chain carries TRBV28 and TRBJ1-2; the D is unclear. V was shortened by 3 bases and J by 0 bases, with 8 bases between the two germline ends. CDR1 and CDR2 from the germline V gene are MDHEN and SYDVKM. There are 14 residues in the CDR3. CDR3: CASSLVQTNYGYTF. The CDR3 nucleotides are TGTGCCAGCAGTTTGGTCCAGACTAACTATGGCTACACCTTC.

This clone was counted a few times. The rearrangement links TRBV5-1 to TRBJ2-5, with 9 nucleotides matching TRBD1. CDR1 and CDR2 (germline): SGHRS, YFSETQ. This CDR3 comprises 14 residues. The V gene end was trimmed by 5 bases and the J gene end by 4 bases; junction bases not matched to a gene: 6. The CDR3 sequence: CASREPGQGETQYF. CDR3 in DNA: TGCGCCAGCAGGGAACCGGGACAGGGAGAGACCCAGTACTTC.

This chain uses TRBV9 with TRBJ1-3; TRBD1 matches at 7 bases. J lost 3 bases, V lost 3 bases, and 6 bases had no gene match. The germline gives CDR1 SGDLS, CDR2 YYNGEE. The CDR3 totals 15 residues. For the CDR3, the DNA is TGTGCCAGCAGCGCCACGACAGGGTTTGGAAACACCATATATTTT. This sequence encodes CASSATTGFGNTIYF.

This clone was observed a handful of times. CDR3 sequence: CASSHRQGAIPQHF. The CDR3 coding sequence is TGTGCCAGCAGTCACAGACAGGGGGCTATCCCCCAGCATTTT. The chain combines TRBV28 with TRBJ1-5; 10 bases are shared with TRBD1. The V and J ends lost 5 bases and 10 bases, in that order; junction bases with no gene match: 8. This CDR3 comprises 14 residues. Germline CDR1 MDHEN, CDR2 SYDVKM.

This clone was counted a few times. The chain is built from TRBV19 and TRBJ1-5; possibly TRBD1 for D (6 bases). This CDR3 spans 13 amino acids. V lost 2 bases, J lost 6 bases, and 8 bases lay in between. Looked up from germline, CDR1 is LNHDA and CDR2 is SQIVND (reference sequence). The CDR3 coding sequence is TGTGCCAGTAGTATAACGGACAGTCAGCCCCAGCATTTT. The encoded protein is CASSITDSQPQHF.

This clone occurred a few times. This rearrangement joins TRBV6-5 to TRBJ1-5, with 7 bases lining up with TRBD1. Trimming removed 5 bases from V and 5 bases from J; junction bases left unmatched: 3. This CDR3 has 13 amino acids. The germline CDR1 and CDR2 sequences are MNHEY and SVGAGI. CDR3 residues: CASSTDRDQPQHF. CDR3 DNA sequence: TGTGCCAGCAGTACCGACAGGGATCAGCCCCAGCATTTT.

This clone was picked up a small number of times. The chain uses TRBV29-1 and TRBJ1-2; D may be TRBD1 (5 bases). The CDR3 totals 13 residues. Germline CDR1 SQVTM, CDR2 ANQGSEA. V gave up 7 bases and J gave up 0 bases, with 12 bases separating them. The CDR3 region has the DNA TGCAGCGCTTCGACAGCTCCTAACTATGGCTACACCTTC. Protein: CSASTAPNYGYTF.

The chain has TRBV7-2 and TRBJ2-3, with D unclear. The CDR3 covers 14 residues. Deletions cut 2 bases from V and 4 bases from J, with 10 bases between. Germline V gene data show CDR1 as SGHTA and CDR2 as FQGNSA. CDR3 in amino acids: CASSLNSVPDTQYF. CDR3 DNA: TGTGCCAGCAGCTTAAATAGTGTGCCAGATACGCAGTATTTT.

This clone has just a few counts. The chain joins TRBV11-2 to TRBJ2-5, with 8 bases lining up with TRBD1. V lost 5 bases to trimming and J lost 4 bases; unmatched junction nucleotides: 12. Germline CDR1 SGHAT, CDR2 FQNNGV. CDR3 length: 16 residues. The CDR3 region is CASSLRTGLGGETQYF. The CDR3 DNA reads as TGTGCCAGCAGCCTTAGGACAGGGTTGGGCGGAGAGACCCAGTACTTC.

The rearrangement links TRBV7-6 to TRBJ1-3; TRBD1 agrees at 7 bases. In germline, CDR1 is SGHVS, CDR2 FNYEAQ. V was pared by 4 bases and J by 2 bases, with 11 bases of the junction left unmatched. The CDR3 covers 17 residues. CDR3 nucleotide sequence: TGTGCCAGCAGCTCAGCTCCGGGACAGTCGACTGGAAACACCATATATTTT. This encodes CASSSAPGQSTGNTIYF.

This clone was counted between two and nine times. This chain connects TRBV19 to TRBJ1-2, with TRBD1 as a possible D gene (5 bases). The V and J ends lost 1 base and 0 bases respectively, with 12 bases between them. This CDR3 is 16 amino acids long. CDR1 LNHDA and CDR2 SQIVND come from the germline V gene (reference sequence). The CDR3 DNA is TGTGCCAGTAGTATAGCCAGGGCCCTGGCTAACTATGGCTACACCTTC. It is translated as CASSIARALANYGYTF.

Many counts were recorded for this clone. The J gene is TRBJ2-1, the V gene TRBV4-3; 15 bases are shared with TRBD2. The V gene's germline CDR1 is LGHNA and CDR2 YSLEER. The trim removed 0 bases at V and 5 bases at J, leaving 5 bases unmatched. This CDR3 has 18 amino acids. DNA for the CDR3: TGCGCCAGCAGCCAAGATCCTGGACTAGCGGGAGGGGACAATGAGCAGTTCTTC. Translation gives CASSQDPGLAGGDNEQFF.

This clone was observed a handful of times. V gene TRBV4-3 combines with J gene TRBJ2-6; the match to TRBD1 covers 8 bases. Per germline, CDR1 LGHNA and CDR2 YSLEER. The CDR3 runs to 17 residues. V lost 2 bases to trimming and J lost 2 bases; unmatched junction nucleotides: 5. CDR3: CASSQLPGGAGANVLTF. The CDR3 nucleotides read TGCGCCAGCAGCCAACTTCCAGGGGGCGCTGGGGCCAACGTCCTGACTTTC.

This clone was seen only a few times. The gene calls are TRBV16 and TRBJ2-7; D gene uncertain. This CDR3 contains 14 residues. Germline V gene data show CDR1 as KGHSY and CDR2 as FQNENV. V was clipped by 0 bases and J by 1 base, with 7 bases between them. In DNA form, the CDR3 reads TGTGCCAGCAGCCAATCATTCCGTTCCTACGAGCAGTACTTC. Protein: CASSQSFRSYEQYF.

Turning to this clone: At the DNA level, this CDR3 is encoded by other sequences in the same sample as well. The chain recombines TRBV11-2 with TRBJ2-2; 8 bases map to TRBD1. This CDR3 region has 14 residues. V was pared by 5 bases and J by 4 bases, with 3 bases of the junction left unmatched. Germline CDR1 and CDR2: SGHAT and FQNNGV. The CDR3 DNA is TGTGCCAGCAGCCCCCAGGGGGCCACCGGGGAGCTGTTTTTT. This codes for CASSPQGATGELFF.

This clone showed up many times. One end of the junction does not line up with germline, which may come from a read error. The chain joins TRBV30 to TRBJ2-1; TRBD2 aligns across 8 bases. This CDR3 is 12 amino acids long. CDR1 GTSNPN and CDR2 SVGIG come from the germline V gene (reference sequence). Here the CDR3 DNA reads TGTGCCTGGAGTAGTCTGGCGGGAGGTGCGGTCTTC. The encoded protein is CAWSSLAGGAVF.